The rows below give T cell receptor beta chains drawn from one sample of a study of OX40 agonist ivuxolimab in advanced cancers. Profiling relied on immunoSEQ multiplex PCR, and the TCRdb table lists in-frame clones only, not all of them. The sample has roughly 61,000 clones; around 85% are singletons. Specimen: CD4+ or CD8+ T cells sorted from blood, collected in a trial of the OX40 agonist ivuxolimab. The receptors come from an adult with an advanced solid tumor such as melanoma, head and neck, liver or kidney cancer. Each CDR3 is given with its conserved first and last residue. D genes are given only for firm matches. Clone size, where shown, is once, few, many, or a class for clones that have expanded.

>-|TRBJ2-1|-|TRBV5-1
TGCGCCAGCAGCGTAGGTCAGAGCTCCTACAATGAGCAGTTCTTC
CASSVGQSSYNEQFF
>-|TRBJ1-3|TRBD1|TRBV5-1
TGCGCCAGCAGCCAGGGACAGCCCTCTGGAAACACCATATATTTT
CASSQGQPSGNTIYF
>-|TRBJ1-1|-|TRBV5-1
TGCGCCAGCAGCTATCGCCCCGGGAACCTCGATGGCACTGAAGCTTTCTTT
CASSYRPGNLDGTEAFF
>once|TRBJ2-3|-|TRBV10-3
TGTGCCATTGGGACATCCAGCACAGATACGCAGTATTTT
CAIGTSSTDTQYF
>-|TRBJ2-2|-|TRBV9
TGTGCCAGCAGCGTATCTCAAGGGGGCACCGGGGAGCTGTTTTTT
CASSVSQGGTGELFF
>-|TRBJ1-5|-|TRBV6-6
TGTGCCATCAGTGGAGGGGGTCAGCCCCAGCATTTT
CAISGGGQPQHF
>-|TRBJ2-1|-|TRBV2
TGTGCCAGCGCGGGGAATGAGCAGTTCTTC
CASAGNEQFF
>-|TRBJ2-6|-|TRBV5-1
TGCGCCAGCAGCTTCTCTGGGGCCAACGTCCTGACTTTC
CASSFSGANVLTF
>-|TRBJ2-4|-|TRBV19
TGTGCCAGTAGTATGGGTGGGAGAAACATTCAGTACTTC
CASSMGGRNIQYF
>-|TRBJ1-1|-|TRBV5-1
TGCGCCAGCAGGCGGGGGGCAGTGGAGGGGACCACTGAAGCTTTCTTT
CASRRGAVEGTTEAFF
>-|TRBJ2-5|-|TRBV11-1
TGTGCCAGCAGCAAAGCGAGGGGTTTTGAGACCCAGTACTTC
CASSKARGFETQYF
>-|TRBJ2-5|TRBD2|TRBV5-1
TGCGCCAGCAGCTTGTATCCTAGCGGGAGCACCCAAGAGACCCAGTACTTC
CASSLYPSGSTQETQYF
>-|TRBJ2-3|TRBD1|TRBV5-1
TGCGCCAGCAGCTTGGGGGGACAGACCACAGATACGCAGTATTTT
CASSLGGQTTDTQYF
>-|TRBJ1-1|TRBD1|TRBV5-1
TGCGCCAGCGCCGGACAGGGTTTACTCGCTGAAGCTTTCTTT
CASAGQGLLAEAFF
>-|TRBJ2-5|TRBD2|TRBV7-9
TGTGCCAGCAGCAACTGGGTCGGCGGGAGGGGACAAGAGACCCAGTACTTC
CASSNWVGGRGQETQYF
>-|TRBJ2-7|-|TRBV6-6
TGTGCCAGCAGTCCCGAGGGGACCTACGAGCAGTACTTC
CASSPEGTYEQYF
>-|TRBJ1-4|-|TRBV2
TGTGCCAGCAGGGGACTGGAGGAAAAACTGTTTTTT
CASRGLEEKLFF
>-|TRBJ2-1|TRBD2|TRBV7-9
TGTGCCAGCAGCTCGACCGGGACTAGCGGGGGAAATCCGTTCTTC
CASSSTGTSGGNPFF
>few|TRBJ2-2|TRBD2|TRBV14
TGTGCCAGCAGCCGACCGGGACTAGCAGTTAACACCGGGGAGCTGTTTTTT
CASSRPGLAVNTGELFF
>once|TRBJ2-1|TRBD2|TRBV18
TGTGCCAGCTCACCCAAGCGGGGGGGCTACAATGAGCAGTTCTTC
CASSPKRGGYNEQFF
>-|TRBJ2-1|TRBD2|TRBV5-1
TGCGCCAGCAGCTCCGGGACTAGCGGCGGCTACAATGAGCAGTTCTTC
CASSSGTSGGYNEQFF
>-|TRBJ2-4|TRBD2|TRBV6-5
TGTGCCAGCAGTCTTAGCGGGACAAGAGAAAACATTCAGTACTTC
CASSLSGTRENIQYF
>-|TRBJ1-2|-|TRBV11-2
TGTGCCAGCAGCCGTACACGAGGGGGATTCCAGAGTGGCTACACCTTC
CASSRTRGGFQSGYTF